A single sample gave rise to the 2 T cell receptor beta chains below, sequenced in a study of T-cell reconstitution after alpha-beta-depleted transplantation in children. This sample's TCRbeta library carried unique molecular identifier barcodes. TCRdb processed the PCR reads anew with MiXCR; each CDR3 protein has one entry. The sample records 610,000 or so distinct CDR3 sequences, about a quarter being singletons. The sequencing used PBMCs, collected before TCRalphabeta/CD19-depleted stem cell transplant. Receptors were obtained from a boy in the first two years of life with Wiskott-Aldrich syndrome, due to receive a stem cell transplant.

This chain links TRBV12-3 or TRBV12-4 with TRBJ2-4; no definite D call. With 1 base removed from V and 15 bases from J, the gap between germline ends came to 10 bases. The CDR3 consists of 11 residues. The CDR3, as DNA: TGTGCCAGCAGTTTAGGGCTTTGGAGGTACTTC. This translates into CASSLGLWRYF.

The V and J genes are TRBV5-1 and TRBJ2-2, with D possibly matching TRBD1 (6 bases). CDR3 size: 13 residues. V was trimmed by 7 bases and J by 3 bases, leaving 10 bases between them. From germline, CDR1 is SGHRS and CDR2 YFSETQ. DNA of the CDR3: TGCGCCAGCTGGGACACTTACACCGGGGAGCTGTTTTTT. It encodes CASWDTYTGELFF.